These T cell receptor beta chains were read from a single sample in a study of naive and memory T cell subsets. From the 5' RACE reads, TCRdb called clonotypes with MiXCR, one entry per CDR3 protein. This table holds approximately 30,000 distinct CDR3 sequences, 15% to 20% found once. The receptors derive from a female donor in good health. The CDR3 runs from the conserved cysteine through the conserved F or W. The order of the fields is D gene, J gene, V gene, clone size, CDR3 protein, CDR3 DNA. The D gene is left open where the match is weak. Clone sizes are given selectively: once, few, many, or a class where the clone is expanded.

>NA|TRBJ1-2|TRBV12-3/TRBV12-4|NA
CASKKGSDSSYGYTF
TGTGCCAGCAAGAAGGGGTCCGATTCCTCCTATGGCTACACCTTC
>NA|TRBJ2-3|TRBV29-1|few
CSAYLAADTQYF
TGCAGTGCGTACCTCGCGGCAGATACGCAGTATTTT
>NA|TRBJ1-5|TRBV7-9|NA
CASSTEVRNQPQHF
TGTGCCAGCAGCACTGAAGTCCGGAATCAGCCCCAGCATTTT
>NA|TRBJ2-1|TRBV7-2|NA
CASSLNGARDPDNEQFF
TGTGCCAGCAGCTTAAACGGAGCGCGGGATCCGGACAATGAGCAGTTCTTC
>NA|TRBJ2-5|TRBV29-1|many
CSANSRGLGETQYF
TGCAGCGCAAACTCTCGTGGTCTAGGAGAGACCCAGTACTTC
>NA|TRBJ2-5|TRBV11-2|few
CASSFWGASKETQYF
TGTGCCAGCAGCTTCTGGGGGGCCTCCAAAGAGACCCAGTACTTC
>NA|TRBJ1-2|TRBV29-1|NA
CSGGENYGYTF
TGCAGCGGGGGTGAGAACTATGGCTACACCTTC
>NA|TRBJ2-3|TRBV25-1|many
CASSISRGGTDTQYF
TGTGCCAGCAGCATCTCCCGCGGGGGCACAGATACGCAGTATTTT
>TRBD1|TRBJ1-1|TRBV20-1|many
CSARAGTGATEAFF
TGCAGTGCTAGAGCCGGGACAGGGGCCACTGAAGCTTTCTTT
>NA|TRBJ1-6|TRBV6-1|many
CASKDGNSPLHF
TGTGCCAGCAAGGACGGTAATTCACCCCTCCACTTT
>TRBD1|TRBJ1-2|TRBV7-2|NA
CASSLGGQGYYGYTF
TGTGCCAGCAGCTTAGGGGGACAGGGATACTATGGCTACACCTTC
>NA|TRBJ2-5|TRBV7-2|many
CASSSGRETQYF
TGTGCCAGCAGCTCGGGACGCGAGACCCAGTACTTC
>TRBD1|TRBJ2-1|TRBV5-1|NA
CASTSAGGWNDEQFF
TGCGCCAGCACCTCGGCAGGGGGCTGGAACGATGAGCAGTTCTTC
>TRBD2|TRBJ2-1|TRBV29-1|NA
CSARRGLAGDNEQFF
TGCAGCGCCCGTCGCGGGCTAGCGGGAGACAATGAGCAGTTCTTC
>NA|TRBJ1-1|TRBV13|NA
CASSLLENTEAFF
TGTGCCAGCAGCTTATTGGAGAACACTGAAGCTTTCTTT
>NA|TRBJ1-1|TRBV5-6|NA
CASSGLGNQGTEAFF
TGTGCCAGCAGCGGTCTAGGGAATCAGGGCACTGAAGCTTTCTTT
>TRBD1|TRBJ2-5|TRBV20-1|many
CSARTGGVETQYF
TGCAGTGCTAGGACAGGGGGCGTAGAGACCCAGTACTTC
>NA|TRBJ1-1|TRBV29-1|few
CSVEYPGLNTEAFF
TGCAGCGTTGAATACCCAGGCCTGAACACTGAAGCTTTCTTT
>TRBD2|TRBJ2-1|TRBV9|many
CASSLRLAGVFSYNEQFF
TGTGCCAGCAGCCTTCGACTAGCGGGGGTTTTCTCCTACAATGAGCAGTTCTTC
>NA|TRBJ1-5|TRBV9|few
CASSVGAGARHSNQPQHF
TGTGCCAGCAGCGTGGGGGCGGGGGCAAGACATAGCAATCAGCCCCAGCATTTT
>NA|TRBJ1-1|TRBV6-5|many
CASSTGLNTEAFF
TGTGCCAGCAGTACGGGGCTGAACACTGAAGCTTTCTTT
>NA|TRBJ1-2|TRBV12-3/TRBV12-4|few
CASTPDFYGYTF
TGTGCCAGCACCCCGGACTTTTATGGCTACACCTTC
>TRBD2|TRBJ2-5|TRBV12-3/TRBV12-4|NA
CASSSPGTSQETQYF
TGTGCCAGCAGTTCCCCCGGGACTAGCCAAGAGACCCAGTACTTC
>TRBD1|TRBJ2-5|TRBV20-1|few
CSAKAPTGEETQYF
TGCAGTGCCAAAGCCCCGACAGGGGAAGAGACCCAGTACTTC
>NA|TRBJ2-5|TRBV9|few
CASSPSDWETQYF
TGTGCCAGCAGCCCGAGCGATTGGGAGACCCAGTACTTC
>NA|TRBJ2-3|TRBV2|NA
CASTGRNTDTQYF
TGTGCCAGCACTGGACGGAATACAGATACGCAGTATTTT
>NA|TRBJ1-1|TRBV20-1|many
CSAFPVSRGSTEAFF
TGCAGTGCCTTTCCGGTCAGCAGGGGTAGCACTGAAGCTTTCTTT
>NA|TRBJ1-3|TRBV6-1|few
CASSEAGDTIYF
TGTGCCAGCAGTGAAGCAGGGGACACCATATATTTT
>NA|TRBJ2-2|TRBV7-9|few
CASRKPGNSGELFF
TGTGCCAGCAGGAAACCAGGGAACAGCGGGGAGCTGTTTTTT
>NA|TRBJ1-1|TRBV25-1|medium-sized
CASSDSTEAFF
TGTGCCAGCAGTGACAGCACTGAAGCTTTCTTT
>TRBD1|TRBJ2-7|TRBV5-1|few
CASRDRGSHSSYEQYF
TGCGCCAGCAGGGACAGGGGATCACATTCTTCCTACGAGCAGTACTTC
>NA|TRBJ2-3|TRBV12-3/TRBV12-4|many
CASSLWGTSRNTDTQYF
TGTGCCAGCAGTTTATGGGGGACCTCGAGAAACACAGATACGCAGTATTTT
>TRBD1|TRBJ1-2|TRBV29-1|medium-sized
CSATGGSRYGYTF
TGCAGCGCCACAGGGGGCTCTCGCTATGGCTACACCTTC
>NA|TRBJ2-2|TRBV20-1|many
CSVTRATGELFF
TGCAGTGTTACCCGAGCCACCGGGGAGCTGTTTTTT
>TRBD1|TRBJ2-2|TRBV29-1|few
CSVVGARGPTGELFF
TGCAGCGTTGTAGGGGCGAGGGGGCCCACCGGGGAGCTGTTTTTT
>TRBD1|TRBJ2-5|TRBV6-5|many
CASRGTETETQYF
TGTGCCAGCAGAGGGACAGAGACAGAGACCCAGTACTTC
>NA|TRBJ2-2|TRBV7-2|few
CASSLPNGELFF
TGTGCCAGCAGCCTACCGAACGGGGAGCTGTTTTTT
>NA|TRBJ1-1|TRBV12-3/TRBV12-4|NA
CASSSHTEAFF
TGTGCCAGCAGCTCGCACACTGAAGCTTTCTTT
>TRBD1|TRBJ1-2|TRBV20-1|NA
CSAAKNGQASYGDTF
TGCAGTGCCGCAAAGAACGGACAGGCGAGCTATGGCGACACCTTC
>NA|TRBJ2-7|TRBV6-6|few
CASSGVAYEQYF
TGTGCCAGCAGTGGTGTTGCCTACGAGCAGTACTTC
>NA|TRBJ1-2|TRBV4-2|few
CASSPRQVGSNYGYTF
TGTGCCAGCAGCCCCAGACAGGTGGGGTCTAACTATGGCTACACCTTC
>NA|TRBJ1-4|TRBV20-1|many
CSAGLGVSAGKLFF
TGCAGTGCGGGACTAGGGGTGTCGGCCGGGAAACTGTTTTTT
>TRBD1|TRBJ1-2|TRBV29-1|few
CSVYGVRGRESYGYTF
TGCAGCGTCTACGGGGTTAGGGGGCGGGAGAGCTATGGCTACACCTTC
>TRBD1|TRBJ1-5|TRBV27|NA
CASSVDRAGPQHF
TGTGCCAGCAGTGTGGACAGGGCAGGTCCCCAGCATTTT
>NA|TRBJ1-1|TRBV6-1|NA
CASSDQSMNTEAFF
TGTGCCAGCAGTGATCAGAGTATGAACACTGAAGCTTTCTTT
>NA|TRBJ2-7|TRBV27|NA
CASSRAGALIYEQYF
TGTGCCAGCAGCCGCGCGGGGGCGCTTATCTACGAGCAGTACTTC
>TRBD2|TRBJ2-1|TRBV5-5|NA
CASSSGSAGGPYEQFF
TGTGCCAGCAGCTCTGGATCAGCGGGGGGGCCATATGAGCAGTTCTTC